This TCR beta chain was recovered during a study of blood T cell repertoires in COVID-19. Only in-frame clones appear in the TCRdb table, and some are missing; sequencing was by immunoSEQ multiplex PCR. The table lists approximately 110,000 clones, roughly 84% of them singletons. This clonotype was sampled from a woman in her seventies who had recovered from COVID-19. Sequencing was performed on peripheral blood.

For the CDR3, the DNA is TGTGCCAGCAGCAAAGCGATACTAGCGGGGGGACACTACGAGCAGTACTTC. It codes for CASSKAILAGGHYEQYF. V gene TRBV21-1 combines with J gene TRBJ2-7; the table's D call TRBD2 went unverified against the DNA. TRBV21-1 is an annotated pseudogene. This CDR3 contains 17 residues.